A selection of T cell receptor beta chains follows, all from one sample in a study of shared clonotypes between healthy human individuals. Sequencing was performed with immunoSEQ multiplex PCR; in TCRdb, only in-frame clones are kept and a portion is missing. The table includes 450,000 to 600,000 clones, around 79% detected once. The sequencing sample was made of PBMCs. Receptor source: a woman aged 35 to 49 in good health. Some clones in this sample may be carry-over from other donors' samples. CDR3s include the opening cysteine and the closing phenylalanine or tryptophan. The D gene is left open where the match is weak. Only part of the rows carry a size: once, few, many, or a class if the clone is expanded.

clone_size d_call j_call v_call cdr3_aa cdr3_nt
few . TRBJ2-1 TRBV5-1 CASSLKRDSYNEQFF TGCGCCAGCAGCTTGAAGCGAGACTCCTACAATGAGCAGTTCTTC
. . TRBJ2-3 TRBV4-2 CASSHTGSTDTQYF TGTGCCAGCAGCCACACAGGGAGCACAGATACGCAGTATTTT
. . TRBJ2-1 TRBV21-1 CASSRRASASSYNEQFF TGTGCCAGCAGCAGACGGGCTAGCGCAAGCTCCTACAATGAGCAGTTCTTC
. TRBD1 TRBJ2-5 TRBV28 CASSTRDREETQYF TGTGCCAGCAGTACTCGGGACAGGGAAGAGACCCAGTACTTC
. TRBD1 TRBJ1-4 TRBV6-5 CASSYRQGRGEKLFF TGTGCCAGCAGTTACCGACAGGGGAGGGGGGAAAAACTGTTTTTT
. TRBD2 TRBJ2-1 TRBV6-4 CASSDSAGDLHNEQFF TGTGCCAGCAGTGACTCGGCGGGAGACTTACACAATGAGCAGTTCTTC
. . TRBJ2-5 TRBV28 CASSSRTQYF TGTGCCAGCAGTTCGAGGACCCAGTACTTC
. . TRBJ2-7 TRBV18 CASSPRPQGDYEQYF TGTGCCAGCTCACCACGACCACAGGGAGACTACGAGCAGTACTTC
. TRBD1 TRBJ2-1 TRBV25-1 CASSDRTGDNEQFF TGTGCCAGCAGTGATAGGACAGGGGACAATGAGCAGTTCTTC
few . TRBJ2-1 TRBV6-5 CASSHRDSFGGEQFF TGTGCCAGCAGTCACCGGGACTCTTTCGGCGGGGAGCAGTTCTTC
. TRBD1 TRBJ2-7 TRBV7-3 CASSVGQGYEQYF TGTGCCAGCAGCGTGGGACAGGGTTACGAGCAGTACTTC
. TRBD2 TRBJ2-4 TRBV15 CATSRARSGRGGAKNIQYF TGTGCCACCAGCAGGGCCAGGAGCGGGAGGGGGGGAGCCAAAAACATTCAGTACTTC
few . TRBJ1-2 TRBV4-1 CASSQERGHPYGYTF TGCGCCAGCAGCCAAGAAAGGGGACACCCCTATGGCTACACCTTC
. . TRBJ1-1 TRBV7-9 CASSFGAVGTEAFF TGTGCCAGCAGCTTCGGGGCAGTGGGCACTGAAGCTTTCTTT
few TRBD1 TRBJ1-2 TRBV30 CAWTAMRGTAYGYTF TGTGCCTGGACCGCAATGCGGGGGACAGCCTATGGCTACACCTTC
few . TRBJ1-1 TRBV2 CASSGFGSTEAFF TGTGCCAGCAGTGGCTTCGGGAGCACTGAAGCTTTCTTT
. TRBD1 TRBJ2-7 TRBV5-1 CASSIESGQGSYEQYF TGCGCCAGCAGCATAGAGTCGGGACAGGGATCCTACGAGCAGTACTTC
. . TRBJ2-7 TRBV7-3 CASSLGDARYEQYF TGTGCCAGCAGCTTGGGCGACGCTCGGTACGAGCAGTACTTC
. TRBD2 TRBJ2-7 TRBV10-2 CASTPSGRAYEQYF TGCGCCAGCACCCCCAGCGGGAGGGCCTACGAGCAGTACTTC
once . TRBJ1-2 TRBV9 CASSAWASGGYGYTF TGTGCCAGCAGCGCTTGGGCCTCGGGGGGCTATGGCTACACCTTC
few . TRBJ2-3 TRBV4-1 CASSQGDARDLGTQYF TGCGCCAGCAGCCAAGGCGACGCCCGGGACCTAGGTACGCAGTATTTT